The next 6 T cell receptor beta chains were all read from a single sample in a study of blood T cells in healthy people across ages. The use of a sample-barcoded 5' primer and a J-beta primer mix characterized a second PCR of roughly 6 to 11 cycles. TCRdb fed the 5' RACE reads into MiXCR, producing one record per CDR3 protein. The sample lists 700,000 to 800,000 distinct CDR3 sequences; about 40% were seen once. The sample consisted of blood. The receptor set was obtained from a woman aged 55-69 years in good health.

This chain connects TRBV10-3 to TRBJ1-2, with 12 bases aligning to TRBD1. The CDR3 is made up of 16 amino acids. The V gene's germline CDR1 is ENHRY and CDR2 SYGVKD. V shed 4 bases, J shed 11 bases, and the junction held 14 bases outside the gene matches. CDR3 nucleotide sequence: TGTGCCATCAGTGCCGGGACAGGGGGCTTTGAGGGTACTTACACCTTC. This codes for CAISAGTGGFEGTYTF.

The genes are TRBV20-1 and TRBJ1-2; the match to TRBD1 covers 8 bases. V trimming: 5 bases; J trimming: 8 bases; junction bases outside the gene matches: 10. The germline V gene encodes CDR1 DFQATT and CDR2 SNEGSKA (reference sequence). This CDR3 comprises 13 residues. For the CDR3, the DNA is TGCAGTGCTCGTTCAGGGGGCGCGTGGGGCTACACCTTC. Amino acid sequence: CSARSGGAWGYTF.

The J gene is TRBJ2-1, the V gene TRBV2; 11 positions match TRBD2. The V gene's germline CDR1 is SNHLY and CDR2 FYNNEI. The CDR3 runs 16 residues. Trimming removed 5 bases from V and 2 bases from J; junction bases left unmatched: 5. CDR3 DNA: TGTGCCAGCAGTATACTAGCGGGAGTCCCCTACAATGAGCAGTTCTTC. It specifies CASSILAGVPYNEQFF.

The gene calls are TRBV19 and TRBJ1-2; TRBD1 aligns across 8 bases. J was trimmed by 5 bases and V by 7 bases; bases with no gene match: 9. Germline V lookup: CDR1 LNHDA, CDR2 SQIVND (reference sequence). The CDR3 runs 14 residues. CDR3 loop: CASKRQGSGYGYTF. In DNA, the CDR3 is TGTGCCAGTAAACGACAGGGGTCTGGGTATGGCTACACCTTC.

Note on this clonotype: The junction does not match germline at one end; this may be a read error. The V call is TRBV12-3 or TRBV12-4, the J call TRBJ2-5; D possibly uses TRBD1 or TRBD2 (5 bases each). The J call may be faulty, since TRBJ2-7 better matches the DNA end. This CDR3 region has 14 residues. The CDR3, as DNA: TGTGCCAGCACCTACTTGAGGGGATCCTGCGAGCAGTACTTC. This codes for CASTYLRGSCEQYF.

The chain joins TRBV5-6 to TRBJ2-1; D perhaps matches TRBD2 (6 bases). Looked up from germline, CDR1 is SGHDT and CDR2 is YYEEEE. The CDR3 totals 15 residues. Trimming removed 4 bases at V and 3 bases at J, with 14 bases between. CDR3 sequence reads: CASSAGTPHYNEQFF. The CDR3 DNA is TGTGCCAGCAGCGCAGGGACTCCCCACTACAATGAGCAGTTCTTC. Full variable domain (rest looked up from reference TRBV5-6 and TRBJ2-1): DAGVTQSPTHLIKTRGQQVTLRCSPKSGHDTVSWYQQALGQGPQFIFQYYEEEERQRGNFPDRFSGHQFPNYSSELNVNALLLGDSALYLCASSAGTPHYNEQFFGPGTRLTVL.